Below, 17 T cell receptor beta chains from the same sample are listed, as sequenced in a study of glioma-infiltrating T cells. TCR alpha and beta CDR3 regions were amplified from RNA using iRepertoire nested multiplex PCR. TCRdb reprocessed the multiplex PCR reads with MiXCR, giving one entry per CDR3 protein. The profile shows under 200,000 distinct CDR3 sequences, approximately 30% of them singletons. Sequencing input: glioma tissue, nonneoplastic brain tissue, or PBMCs (not recorded which). Receptors originate from a human donor with low-grade glioma or glioblastoma, undergoing nonglioma brain surgery, or in good health (not recorded which).

This clonotype showed up just a few times. The junction and the germline gene differ at one end; a read error may be behind it. The rearrangement links TRBV7-9 to TRBJ2-7; TRBD2 aligns across 9 bases. The CDR3 is made up of 14 amino acids. In germline, CDR1 is SEHNR, CDR2 FQNEAQ (reference sequence). The CDR3 here is CASRLAGVDYEQYF. The CDR3 nucleotides are TGTGCCAGCAGATTAGCGGGAGTGGACTACGAGCAGTACTTC.

With respect to this clonotype: Possible read error: a much larger clone is one base away. The chain couples TRBV29-1 to TRBJ1-2, with D unclear. V was shortened by 4 bases and J by 9 bases, with 12 bases between the two germline ends. Germline CDR1 and CDR2: SQVTM and ANQGSEA. The CDR3 contains 11 residues. The CDR3 reads CSVVGGLSYTF. The CDR3 DNA is TGCAGCGTTGTAGGAGGGCTCAGCTACACCTTC.

The V and J genes are TRBV19 and TRBJ2-7; D is possibly TRBD1 (6 bases). The CDR3 has 18 amino acids. The germline CDR1 and CDR2 sequences are LNHDA and SQIVND (reference sequence). V lost 5 bases, J lost 2 bases, and 25 bases lay in between. The CDR3 is CASSPRGLQQGIPYEQYF. Here the CDR3 DNA reads TGTGCCAGTAGTCCAAGGGGCTTGCAACAGGGAATCCCCTACGAGCAGTACTTC.

In this sample, this clonotype turned up a few times. This rearrangement joins TRBV7-9 to TRBJ2-7; TRBD1 matches at 10 bases. V lost 4 bases, J lost 3 bases, and 6 bases stayed unmatched. This CDR3 is built from 15 residues. The germline V gene encodes CDR1 SEHNR and CDR2 FQNEAQ (reference sequence). The CDR3 DNA reads as TGTGCCAGCAGCTCACGGGACAGGGGTGACTACGAGCAGTACTTC. Protein sequence: CASSSRDRGDYEQYF.

This clonotype has ten or more counts. V usage is TRBV28 and J usage is TRBJ1-4; D might be TRBD1 (5 bases). This CDR3 region has 15 residues. Trimming cost V 2 bases and J 10 bases, with 17 bases left between them. Germline V lookup: CDR1 MDHEN, CDR2 SYDVKM. In DNA form, the CDR3 reads TGTGCCAGCAGTTTACCAGGGACGAGTGGGGGAAAACTGTTTTTT. Translating it yields CASSLPGTSGGKLFF.

V usage is TRBV3-1 and J usage is TRBJ2-3, with 11 bases that match TRBD2. In germline, CDR1 is LGHDT, CDR2 YNNKEL (reference sequence). The CDR3 has 15 residues. V lost 2 bases to trimming and J lost 4 bases; unmatched junction nucleotides: 2. The DNA for the CDR3 is TGTGCCAGCAGCCAAACTAGCGGGAGTGCAGATACGCAGTATTTT. This sequence encodes CASSQTSGSADTQYF.

Worth noting for this clonotype: One end of the junction does not line up with germline, which may come from a read error. This sequence joins TRBV10-3 and TRBJ1-3, with a weak D call TRBD1 (6 bases). Germline V CDR1 and CDR2: ENHRY, SYGVKD. CDR3 length: 20 amino acids. The CDR3 protein is CAISDNPNKGEQRTGKTIYF. The CDR3 bases are TGTGCCATCAGTGACAATCCGAATAAGGGGGAACAGAGGACTGGAAAAACCATATATTTT.

V gene TRBV28 combines with J gene TRBJ1-1; no firm D call. Between the trimmed V and J ends, which lost 4 bases and 0 bases, there was a span of 6 bases. Germline CDR1 MDHEN, CDR2 SYDVKM. CDR3 length equals 13 residues. The CDR3 DNA reads as TGTGCCAGCAGTTCTGTAATGAACACTGAAGCTTTCTTT. It is translated as CASSSVMNTEAFF.

This clonotype was counted only a few times. This chain links TRBV11-1 with TRBJ2-2; D might be TRBD1 or TRBD2, each matching 5 bases. CDR3 length: 16 amino acids. Germline V gene lookup returns CDR1 SGHAT and CDR2 FQDESV (reference sequence). V dropped 5 bases and J dropped 0 bases, with 13 bases sitting between them. CDR3 loop: CASSPLGRANTGELFF. CDR3 bases: TGTGCCAGCAGCCCATTGGGACGGGCGAACACCGGGGAGCTGTTTTTT.

J is TRBJ2-3 and V is TRBV5-1; D gene ambiguous. Germline V lookup: CDR1 SGHRS, CDR2 YFSETQ. CDR3 size: 15 residues. The V and J ends lost 4 bases and 2 bases respectively, with 14 bases between them. The CDR3 loop reads CASSHSSPTTDTQYF. CDR3 DNA sequence: TGCGCCAGCAGCCATTCCTCCCCCACCACAGATACGCAGTATTTT.

This sequence joins TRBV2 and TRBJ2-2, with D perhaps TRBD2 (5 bases). CDR1 SNHLY and CDR2 FYNNEI come from the germline V gene. V dropped 2 bases and J dropped 6 bases, with 7 bases sitting between them. The CDR3 length is 13 residues. CDR3 sequence (DNA): TGTGCCAGCAGTGAAAGGGAGTCCGGGGAGCTGTTTTTT. Encoded protein: CASSERESGELFF.

This clonotype was observed many times. The V call is TRBV6-4, the J call TRBJ2-1, with unresolved D. Germline V gives CDR1 MRHNA, CDR2 SNTAGT. This CDR3 is built from 13 residues. The V and J ends lost 0 bases and 8 bases respectively, with 8 bases between them. The DNA for the CDR3 is TGTGCCAGCAGTGACTCGACGACCGATGAGCAGTTCTTC. Its protein product is CASSDSTTDEQFF.

This clonotype was recorded once. This clone may be a read error of a much larger clone one base away. The CDR3 coding sequence is TGTGCCTACCATAGCGGGAGGGCCTACAATGAGCAGTTCTTC. Translating gives CAYHSGRAYNEQFF. The chain combines TRBV2 with TRBJ2-1; 11 nucleotides line up with TRBD2. In germline, CDR1 is SNHLY, CDR2 FYNNEI. The V and J ends lost 11 bases and 2 bases, in that order; junction bases with no gene match: 5. The CDR3 length is 14 residues.

This clonotype occurred many times. This chain links TRBV4-1 with TRBJ2-7, with 8 positions matching TRBD2. V shed 0 bases, J shed 3 bases, and the junction held 4 bases outside the gene matches. The CDR3 spans 15 residues. Germline CDR1 MGHRA, CDR2 YSYEKL. The CDR3 sequence: CASSQDAGLVYEQYF. CDR3 sequence (DNA): TGCGCCAGCAGCCAAGACGCGGGACTAGTCTACGAGCAGTACTTC.

At least ten counts were recorded for this clonotype. The V and J genes are TRBV20-1 and TRBJ2-3; the match to TRBD2 covers 13 bases. CDR3 length: 18 residues. Trimming removed 6 bases from V and 1 base from J; junction bases left unmatched: 13. The germline gives CDR1 DFQATT, CDR2 SNEGSKA (reference sequence). The CDR3, as DNA: TGCAGTGCCCTACGCTGGACTAGCGGGAGATGGGGCACAGATACGCAGTATTTT. Protein: CSALRWTSGRWGTDTQYF.

The sample holds one count of this clonotype. The chain uses TRBV7-9 and TRBJ2-3; 7 bases align to TRBD2. Germline CDR1 SEHNR, CDR2 FQNEAQ (reference sequence). The CDR3 runs to 14 residues. Losses at the gene ends were 6 bases for V and 6 bases for J; bases not matched to a gene: 9. CDR3 loop: CASRYGLDGDTQYF. DNA of the CDR3: TGTGCCAGCAGATACGGACTAGATGGGGATACGCAGTATTTT.

This clonotype was recorded only once. The rearrangement joins TRBV9 to TRBJ2-3; D is possibly TRBD2 (5 bases). V lost 4 bases and J lost 2, with 14 bases in between. Germline lookup yields CDR1 SGDLS and CDR2 YYNGEE. The CDR3 extends over 15 amino acids. The CDR3 DNA follows: TGTGCCAGCAGCCTCGGACTTCAACCCACAGATACGCAGTATTTT. It translates to CASSLGLQPTDTQYF. Full variable domain (missing parts from reference TRBV9 and TRBJ2-3): DSGVTQTPKHLITATGQRVTLRCSPRSGDLSVYWYQQSLDQGLQFLIQYYNGEERAKGNILERFSAQQFPDLHSELNLSSLELGDSALYFCASSLGLQPTDTQYFGPGTRLTVL.